The source of this T cell receptor beta chain is a study of beta chain features in type 1 diabetes (dated by TCRdb to the late 2010s). For the study in its entirety: No differences in mean age, gender distribution, total cell number or subset yield were found between patients and healthy donors. A total of roughly 110 million sorted cells were examined across all samples, and the number of cells per subset was strongly correlated with RNA yield. In the study, TCRB repertoires of sorted circulating CD4+ T cell subsets from recently diagnosed type 1 diabetes patients were compared with those of matched healthy donors. Whereas all 30 or so donors provided naive and central memory subsets, regulatory and stem cell-like memory subsets were isolated from just 8 patients and about 8 healthy donors.

Overall study results and their limits: PCR might favor shorter templates, but patient and control samples were amplified and corrected together, so any skew would affect both groups equally. At VDJ recombination sites, patients with type 1 diabetes made fewer insertions and deleted more nucleotides, a pattern implying thymic rearrangement abnormalities. In all four CD4+ subsets, TCRB CDR3 length was moderately but significantly shorter in type 1 diabetes patients. Naive, central memory and regulatory TCRB repertoires appeared to be more alike among patients than among healthy donors. Because cDNA was sequenced instead of genomic DNA, highly expressing activated cells could be over-represented, though the groups showed no difference in activation or CD3 levels. HLA sub-analyses involved small numbers of individuals, so any influence of HLA type on TCRB rearrangement remained unresolved.

Each donor gave one peripheral blood draw, averaging around 0.11 L, which was collected into heparinised tubes. Using a panel that included CD45RO, CCR7, CD25, CD127, CD95 and CD27, naive, central memory, regulatory and stem cell-like memory CD4+ T cells were sorted on a BD FACSAria II. A purity above 98% was achieved for all sorted populations. PBMCs were isolated right away by Lymphoprep density gradient centrifugation and were stained directly, without culture. So that batch effects would be minimized, each experiment stained and sorted samples in pairs, pairing one healthy donor with one patient. All of the isolated RNA was reverse transcribed with the High Capacity cDNA Reverse Transcription Kit, so expressed TCRB transcripts were sequenced. Naive, central memory and regulatory T cell samples underwent deep immunoSEQ sequencing, averaging around 4 million total reads per sample. After sorted cells were lysed in RLT buffer, RNA was extracted with DNase-treated RNeasy Micro or Mini kits, with the choice depending on cell number. Each cell subset was processed on its own to prevent cross-contamination, while patient and healthy donor samples were processed together. The immunoSEQ multiplex PCR was used to amplify TCRB sequences from cDNA, yielding 87-bp fragments that span the CDR3 region. Sequencing of the amplicons was done on the Illumina HiSeq platform. Regarding the original processing steps: Synthetic template baselines were used to correct PCR bias computationally, reads within Hamming distance 2 were collapsed, and singletons that could not be merged were discarded. Reads were aligned against IMGT so that V, D and J genes, CDR3 length and insertions or deletions at six rearrangement sites could be assigned. Clonotype counts were normalized to sorted cell number within each subset before computing true diversity and Gini coefficients with the tcR R package. The overlap coefficient, calculated on TCRB nucleotide sequences, was used to quantify repertoire sharing. Out-of-frame TCRB sequences from naive cells were analyzed as a proxy for the pre-selection repertoire. What TCRdb holds here is the immuneACCESS table cut down to in-frame rearrangements. Part of the clones is not present; checked against another copy, under half of the missing clones reflect an unresolved V gene, and the others are unexplained. V and J calls plus clone size are reproduced from that table; the DNA served to infer D and trimming. The sample records around 650,000 clones, 9.5% to 15% of which are singletons. The ten largest clonotypes hold roughly 0.12% of the sample.

From the cysteine up to the phenylalanine, the CDR3 has a length of 15 residues. Only the CDR3 DNA is retained, 45 bases long and in frame from the first base. V is clipped by 0 bases and J by 6 bases, and the sequence between their germline boundaries is 13 bases long. Looking up the germline V gene yields CDR1 SGHRS and CDR2 YFSETQ. Turning to this clone: Its recognized antigen is unknown. Per-nucleotide qualities are absent, and no much larger clonotype sits a single base away.

Sequencing input: naive CD4+ T cells from blood. The cell subset or site tag for this specimen amounts to: true naive CD4+ T cells. This TCR was recovered from a man aged 30 to 39 with type 1 diabetes. Recombination joined TRBV5-1 with TRBJ2-1; perhaps TRBD2 is the D gene, with 5 bases matching. CDR3 region: CASSLEGVSGNEQFF. The DNA reads TGCGCCAGCAGCTTGGAGGGTGTCAGCGGCAATGAGCAGTTCTTC.